The clone carrying this TCR beta chain was counted between two and nine times. Its antigen is unidentified. The germline V and J ends were trimmed by 5 bases and 5 bases, with 10 bases remaining between them. The length of the CDR3 is 12 residues. CDR1 is DFQATT and CDR2 is SNEGSKA in the germline V gene (reference sequence). The TCR beta cDNA libraries contained unique molecular identifiers. T cells numbering roughly 0.95 to 11 million gave rise to 450,000 to 550,000 cDNA molecules. TCRdb re-analysed the PCR reads in MiXCR, keeping a single row per CDR3 protein. The sample contains roughly 870,000 distinct CDR3 sequences, approximately 53% of which appear only once. This entry comes from a study of post-analysis software for immune sequencing data. Study summary: Recorded subtypes: relapsing-remitting, secondary progressive, progressive-relapsing; some patients unannotated.

Regarding the study as a whole: Those with multiple sclerosis, the patient group, showed significantly lower normalized Chao1 diversity than controls. Co-batched samples clustered tightly together by F measure. There were a few TRBV segments more frequent in patients than controls, and TRBV5-6, TRBV5-1 and TRBV20-1 were among them.

The rearrangement joins TRBV20-1 to TRBJ2-1; D call uncertain. Sequencing was performed on blood. This receptor was taken from a girl between 10 and 17 years old with multiple sclerosis. CDR3 coding DNA: TGCAGTGCTGGGCGGACGAACAATGAGCAGTTCTTC. Protein product: CSAGRTNNEQFF.